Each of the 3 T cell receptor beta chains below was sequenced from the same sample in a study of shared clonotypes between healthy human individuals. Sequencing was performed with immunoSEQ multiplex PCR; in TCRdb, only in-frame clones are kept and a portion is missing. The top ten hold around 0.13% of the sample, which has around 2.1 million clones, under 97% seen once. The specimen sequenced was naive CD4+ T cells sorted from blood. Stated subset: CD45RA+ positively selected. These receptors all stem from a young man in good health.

The CDR3 nucleotides are TGTGCCAGCAGTTACTCGAGAGGACAGGGGAACACTGAAGCTTTCTTT. Translation gives CASSYSRGQGNTEAFF. V and J are TRBV6-5 and TRBJ1-1; 8 bases are shared with TRBD1. The germline CDR1 and CDR2 sequences are MNHEY and SVGAGI. V lost 0 bases to trimming and J lost 1 base; unmatched junction nucleotides: 4. The CDR3 has 16 residues.

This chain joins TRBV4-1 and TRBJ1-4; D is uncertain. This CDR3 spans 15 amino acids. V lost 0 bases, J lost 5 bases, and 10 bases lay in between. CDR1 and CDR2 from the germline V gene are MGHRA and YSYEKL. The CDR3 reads CASSQDFAVNEKLFF. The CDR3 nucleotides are TGCGCCAGCAGCCAAGATTTCGCGGTAAATGAAAAACTGTTTTTT.

The CDR3 DNA reads as TGTGCCAGCACCCCGGATGGACTAGCGTCTAATACGCAGTATTTT. It encodes CASTPDGLASNTQYF. The J gene is TRBJ2-3, the V gene TRBV6-5, with 9 positions matching TRBD2. The germline V gene has CDR1 MNHEY and CDR2 SVGAGI. Trimming cost V 7 bases and J 7 bases; bases outside gene matches: 12. The CDR3 has 15 amino acids.